Listed below are T cell receptor beta chains from one sample, sequenced in a study of T-cell memory formation after mild COVID-19. TCRdb reprocessed the 5' RACE reads via MiXCR and lists one record per CDR3 protein. The sample lists roughly 550,000 distinct CDR3 sequences, 20% occurring once. The sample consisted of PBMCs or a T cell subset sorted from them (not recorded which). These receptors all stem from an adult woman who had mild COVID-19 (a few samples of this study predate the infection). Cell type and time point are not known. CDR3s leave out the opening cysteine and the closing phenylalanine or tryptophan. Each record gives: V gene, J gene, CDR3 protein.

V: TRBV7-9; J: TRBJ2-7; CDR3: ASSYTGLSEQY
V: TRBV6-2/TRBV6-3; J: TRBJ1-1; CDR3: ASSKRGIVWNTEAF
V: TRBV4-3; J: TRBJ2-7; CDR3: ASSQDRLGAGSVYEQY
V: TRBV7-9; J: TRBJ1-5; CDR3: ASSLDREQPQH
V: TRBV7-2; J: TRBJ2-3; CDR3: ASSKEGQGADTQY
V: TRBV21-1; J: TRBJ2-7; CDR3: ASSKVLGRGREQY
V: TRBV5-1; J: TRBJ2-7; CDR3: ASSLGQAPYEQY
V: TRBV6-5; J: TRBJ2-7; CDR3: ASTGLAEHGSYEQY
V: TRBV7-8; J: TRBJ2-1; CDR3: ASSPRGGGTYNEQF
V: TRBV20-1; J: TRBJ1-1; CDR3: SARAQLNTEAF
V: TRBV2; J: TRBJ2-3; CDR3: ASDVTSGTDTQY
V: TRBV3-1; J: TRBJ2-7; CDR3: ASSQGPYTVGEQY
V: TRBV27; J: TRBJ1-2; CDR3: ASIEGADGYT
V: TRBV20-1; J: TRBJ1-2; CDR3: SAGTTVRGNYGYT
V: TRBV11-2; J: TRBJ2-3; CDR3: ASSLFHPGGGKADTQY
V: TRBV20-1; J: TRBJ1-2; CDR3: SASLRRLGGYT
V: TRBV7-2; J: TRBJ2-7; CDR3: ASSFGASGTGHYEQY
V: TRBV5-1; J: TRBJ2-3; CDR3: ASSWRGQGSSTDTQY
V: TRBV12-3/TRBV12-4; J: TRBJ2-3; CDR3: ASSISLVSSTDTQY
V: TRBV6-5; J: TRBJ2-7; CDR3: ASSYSTGSAYEQY